The T cell receptor (beta chain) described here comes from a study of graft-versus-host responses after intestinal transplantation. Overall study: Transplantation in recipients was multivisceral, liver-intestinal, or isolated intestinal.

As to this clone: Its antigen is undetermined.

From germline, CDR1 is SGHTS and CDR2 YDEGEE. The CDR3 has 15 amino acids. V was clipped by 1 base and J by 5 bases; unmatched bases: 6. The method was immunoSEQ multiplex PCR; TCRdb's version includes in-frame clones alone and lacks a portion of them. The data contain roughly 80,000 clones, around nine tenths of them singletons. The sequence was obtained from a human donor who was the organ donor for an intestinal transplant. The starting material was unstimulated CD8+ T cells sorted from spleen or lymph node cells, obtained before transplant. The chain couples TRBV5-8 to TRBJ2-7, with 10 nucleotides matching TRBD1. The CDR3 spells CASSLFRDRGDEQYF. The DNA for the CDR3 is TGTGCCAGCAGCTTGTTCCGGGACAGGGGTGACGAGCAGTACTTC.